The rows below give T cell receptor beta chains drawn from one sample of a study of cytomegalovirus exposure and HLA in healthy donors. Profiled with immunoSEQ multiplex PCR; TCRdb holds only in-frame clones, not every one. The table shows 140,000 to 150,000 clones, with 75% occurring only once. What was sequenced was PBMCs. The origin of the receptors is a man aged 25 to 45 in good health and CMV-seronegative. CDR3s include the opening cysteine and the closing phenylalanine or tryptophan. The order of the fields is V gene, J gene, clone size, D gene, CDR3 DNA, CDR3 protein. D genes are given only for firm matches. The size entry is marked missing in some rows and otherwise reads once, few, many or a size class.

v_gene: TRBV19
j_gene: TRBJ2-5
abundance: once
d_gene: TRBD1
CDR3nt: TGTGCCAGTAACGACAGGGGCTTCCAAGAGACCCAGTACTTC
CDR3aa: CASNDRGFQETQYF

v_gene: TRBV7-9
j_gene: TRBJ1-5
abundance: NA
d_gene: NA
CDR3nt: TGTGCCAGCAGTTCCAATAGCAATCAGCCCCAGCATTTT
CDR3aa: CASSSNSNQPQHF

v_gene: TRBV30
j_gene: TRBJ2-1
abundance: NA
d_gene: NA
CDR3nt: TGTGCCTGGAGTGTAGGGGGAAGGCTTGAGCAGTTCTTC
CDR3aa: CAWSVGGRLEQFF

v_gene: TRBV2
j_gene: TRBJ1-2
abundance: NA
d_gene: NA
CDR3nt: TGTGCCAGCACTAACAGGGTATCACCTAACTATGGCTACACCTTC
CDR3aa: CASTNRVSPNYGYTF

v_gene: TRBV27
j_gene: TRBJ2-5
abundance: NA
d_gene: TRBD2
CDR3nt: TGTGCCAGCAGTTCCCCCAGCGGGGGCGGAAAAGAGACCCAGTACTTC
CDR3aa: CASSSPSGGGKETQYF

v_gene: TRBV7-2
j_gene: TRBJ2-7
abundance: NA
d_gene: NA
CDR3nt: TGTGCCAGCAGCCCCGGTCTCGAGCAGTACTTC
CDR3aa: CASSPGLEQYF

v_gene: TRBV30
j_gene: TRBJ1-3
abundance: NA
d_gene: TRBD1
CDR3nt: TGTGCCTGGAGTCCCCCCGGGACAGTCTCTGGAAACACCATATATTTT
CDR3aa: CAWSPPGTVSGNTIYF

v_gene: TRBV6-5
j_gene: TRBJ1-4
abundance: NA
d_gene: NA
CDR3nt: TGTGCCAGCAGTTACTCGATAAGCAGGGGAGTTGAAAAACTGTTTTTT
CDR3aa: CASSYSISRGVEKLFF

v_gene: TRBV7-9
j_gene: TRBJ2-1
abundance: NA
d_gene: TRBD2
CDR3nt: TGTGCCAGCATGGTGGAGCGGGGGTACAATGAGCAGTTCTTC
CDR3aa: CASMVERGYNEQFF

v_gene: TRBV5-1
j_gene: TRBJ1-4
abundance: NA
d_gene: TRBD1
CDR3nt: TGCGCCAGCAGCCCCCCACAGGGGTCTAATGCAAAACTGTTTTTT
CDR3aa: CASSPPQGSNAKLFF

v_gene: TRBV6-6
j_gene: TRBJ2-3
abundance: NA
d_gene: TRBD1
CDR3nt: TGTGCCAGCAGTGGGACAGACACAGATACGCAGTATTTT
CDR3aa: CASSGTDTDTQYF

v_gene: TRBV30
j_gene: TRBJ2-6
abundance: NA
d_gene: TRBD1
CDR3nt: TGTGCCTGGAGTCCAACGGGACAGGGTAGAACTGGGGCCAACGGCCTGACTTTC
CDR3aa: CAWSPTGQGRTGANGLTF

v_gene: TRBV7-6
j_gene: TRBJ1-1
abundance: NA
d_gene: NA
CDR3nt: TGTGCCAGCAGCTTAGACGAGGGAATCACTGAAGCTTTCTTT
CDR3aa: CASSLDEGITEAFF

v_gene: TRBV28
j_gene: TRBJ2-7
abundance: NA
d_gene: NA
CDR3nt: TGTGCCAGCAGTTGGGGCTTTTACGAGCAGTACTTC
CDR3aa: CASSWGFYEQYF

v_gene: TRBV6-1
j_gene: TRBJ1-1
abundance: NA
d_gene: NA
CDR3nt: TGTGCCAGCACCCTTAGTGGAGGGAACACTGAAGCTTTCTTT
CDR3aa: CASTLSGGNTEAFF

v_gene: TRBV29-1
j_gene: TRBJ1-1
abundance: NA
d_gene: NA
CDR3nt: TGCAGCGTTGAAGGAGGAATTGAAGCTTTCTTT
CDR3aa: CSVEGGIEAFF

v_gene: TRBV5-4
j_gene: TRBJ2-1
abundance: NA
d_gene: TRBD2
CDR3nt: TGTGCCAGCAGCCCCCGCCCTACTAGCGGTCGGGATGAGCAGTTCTTC
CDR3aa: CASSPRPTSGRDEQFF

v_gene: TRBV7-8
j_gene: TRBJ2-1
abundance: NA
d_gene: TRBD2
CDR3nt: TGTGCCAGCAGCCCCCTCGGGCGGGGGGTAGATGAGCAGTTCTTC
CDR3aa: CASSPLGRGVDEQFF

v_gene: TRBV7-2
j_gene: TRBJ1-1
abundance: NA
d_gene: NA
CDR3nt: TGTGCCAGCAGCAAAGGTGGGAGCCTGAACACTGAAGCTTTCTTT
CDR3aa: CASSKGGSLNTEAFF

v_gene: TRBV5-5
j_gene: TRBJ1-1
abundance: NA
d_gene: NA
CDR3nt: TGTGCCAGCAGCTTGGGTCCCACAGAGAACACTGAAGCTTTCTTT
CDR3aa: CASSLGPTENTEAFF

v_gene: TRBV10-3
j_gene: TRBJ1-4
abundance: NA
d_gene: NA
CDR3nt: TGTGCCATCAGTGAGATAGCAGGGAGGTCTGAAAAACTGTTTTTT
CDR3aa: CAISEIAGRSEKLFF

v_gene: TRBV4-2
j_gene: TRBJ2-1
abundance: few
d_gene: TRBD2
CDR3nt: TGTGCCAGCAGCCCCGGTAGCGGGAGCTTCGTTGAGCAGTTCTTC
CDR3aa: CASSPGSGSFVEQFF

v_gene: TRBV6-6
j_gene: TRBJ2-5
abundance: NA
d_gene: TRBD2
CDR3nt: TGTGCCACCGCCTCAGCGGGGGGGCAAGAGACCCAGTACTTC
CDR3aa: CATASAGGQETQYF

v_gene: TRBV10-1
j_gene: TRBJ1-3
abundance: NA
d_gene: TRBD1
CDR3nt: TGCGCCAGTCCGGGACAGACGCTTACTGGAAACACCATATATTTT
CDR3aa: CASPGQTLTGNTIYF

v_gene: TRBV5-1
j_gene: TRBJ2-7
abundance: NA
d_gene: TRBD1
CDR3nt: TGCGCCAGCAGGTTATCCGTGACAGGGGACTCCTACGAGCAGTACTTC
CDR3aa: CASRLSVTGDSYEQYF

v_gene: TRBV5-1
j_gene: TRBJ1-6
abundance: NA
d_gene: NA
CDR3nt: TGCGCCAGCAGCTTGGCCCTGGGAGACGCTTCACCCCTCCACTTT
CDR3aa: CASSLALGDASPLHF

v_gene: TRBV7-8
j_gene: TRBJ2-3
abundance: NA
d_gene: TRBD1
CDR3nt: TGTGCCGGCAGCAAACTAGACAGGGCTAGCACAGATACGCAGTATTTT
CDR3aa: CAGSKLDRASTDTQYF

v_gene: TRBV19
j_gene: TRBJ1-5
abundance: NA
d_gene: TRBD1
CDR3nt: TGTGCCAGAGGAAAAAAGGACAGGGGGGATAAGGGTGGCAATCAGCCCCAGCATTTT
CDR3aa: CARGKKDRGDKGGNQPQHF

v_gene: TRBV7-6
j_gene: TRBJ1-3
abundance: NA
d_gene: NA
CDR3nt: TGTGCCAGCACCTCGTCGGGTTCTGGAAACTCCATATATTTT
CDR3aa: CASTSSGSGNSIYF

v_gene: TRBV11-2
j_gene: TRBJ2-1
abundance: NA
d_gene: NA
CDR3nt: TGTGCCAGCAGCCTCCTGTATGAGCAGTTCTTC
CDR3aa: CASSLLYEQFF

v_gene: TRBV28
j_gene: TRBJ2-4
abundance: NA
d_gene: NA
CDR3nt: TGTGCCAGCAGTCCTGAAAGCCGCCTCGCCCCTGACTTC
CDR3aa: CASSPESRLAPDF

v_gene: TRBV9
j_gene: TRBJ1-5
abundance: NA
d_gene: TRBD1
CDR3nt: TGTGCCAGCAGCGTCCCGACAGGGGTTGGAAATCAGCCCCAGCATTTT
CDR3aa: CASSVPTGVGNQPQHF

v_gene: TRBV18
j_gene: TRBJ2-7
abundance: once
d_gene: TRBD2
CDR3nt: TGTGCCAGCTCCCCGGGACTAGCGGGAGACGAGCAGTACTTC
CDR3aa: CASSPGLAGDEQYF

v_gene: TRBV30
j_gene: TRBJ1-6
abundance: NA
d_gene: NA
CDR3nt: TGTGCCTGTGGACAGAGCGGTTCACCCCTCCACTTT
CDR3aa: CACGQSGSPLHF

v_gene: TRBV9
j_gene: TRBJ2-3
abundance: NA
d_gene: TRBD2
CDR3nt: TGTGCCAGCAGCGTAGCCCCAAGGGCTAGCGGGATCACAGATACGCAGTATTTT
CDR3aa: CASSVAPRASGITDTQYF

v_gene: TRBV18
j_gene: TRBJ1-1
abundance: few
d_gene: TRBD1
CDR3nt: TGTGCCAGCTCAAGGGACAGGGAGGTTGAGGACACTGAAGCTTTCTTT
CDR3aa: CASSRDREVEDTEAFF

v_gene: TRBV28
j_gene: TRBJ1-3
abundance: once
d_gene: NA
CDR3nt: TGTGCCAGCAGTCTGGGGGGGGCGCAAGGAAACACCATATATTTT
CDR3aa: CASSLGGAQGNTIYF

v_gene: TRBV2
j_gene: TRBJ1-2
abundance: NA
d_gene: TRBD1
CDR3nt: TGTGCCAGCAGCCTTCCGGACAGGATCTATGGCTACACCTTC
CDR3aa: CASSLPDRIYGYTF

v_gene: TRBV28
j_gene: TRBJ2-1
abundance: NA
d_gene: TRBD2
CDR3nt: TGTGCCAGCAGTTTCGGACTAGCGAGCAATGAGCAGTTCTTC
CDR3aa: CASSFGLASNEQFF

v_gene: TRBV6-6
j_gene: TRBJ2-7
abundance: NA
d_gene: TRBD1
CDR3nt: TGTGCCAGCAGCAAAACAGGGGAAACTCACGAGCAGTACTTC
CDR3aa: CASSKTGETHEQYF

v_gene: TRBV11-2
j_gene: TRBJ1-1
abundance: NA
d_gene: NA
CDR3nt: TGTGCCAGCAGCTTATGGGGGGGTCGCACTGAAGCTTTCTTT
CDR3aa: CASSLWGGRTEAFF

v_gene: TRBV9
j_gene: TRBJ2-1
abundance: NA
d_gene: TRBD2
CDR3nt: TGTGCCAGCAGCGTAGCTGGTAGCGGGGGGAGCTCCTACAATGAGCAGTTCTTC
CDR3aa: CASSVAGSGGSSYNEQFF

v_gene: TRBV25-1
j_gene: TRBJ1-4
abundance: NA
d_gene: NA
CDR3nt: TGTGCCAGCAGTGTGGTCGGGGGATCTGAAAAACTGTTTTTT
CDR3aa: CASSVVGGSEKLFF

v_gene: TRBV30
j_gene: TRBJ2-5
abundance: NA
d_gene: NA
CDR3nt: TGTGCCTGGAGTATCCCGCAGGGGACCCAGTACTTC
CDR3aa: CAWSIPQGTQYF

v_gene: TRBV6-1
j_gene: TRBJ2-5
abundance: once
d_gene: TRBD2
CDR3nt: TGTGCCAGCAGTGAGGGTAGCGGGTTCTCCGGAGAGACCCAGTACTTC
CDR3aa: CASSEGSGFSGETQYF

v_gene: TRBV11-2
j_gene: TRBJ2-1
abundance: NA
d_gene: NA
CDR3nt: TGTGCCAGCAGCTTATTAGGCGGAGGAGACAATGAGCAGTTCTTC
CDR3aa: CASSLLGGGDNEQFF

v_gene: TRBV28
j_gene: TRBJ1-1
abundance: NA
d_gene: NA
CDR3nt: TGTGCCATCGGTTCCCTGTCCCTGAACACTGAAGCTTTCTTT
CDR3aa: CAIGSLSLNTEAFF

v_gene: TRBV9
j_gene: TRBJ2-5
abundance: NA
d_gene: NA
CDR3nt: TGTGCCAGCAGCGTAGACGGGGCGGGGCAAGAGACCCAGTACTTC
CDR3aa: CASSVDGAGQETQYF

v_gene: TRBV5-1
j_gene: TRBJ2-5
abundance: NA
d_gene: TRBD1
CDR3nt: TGCGCCAGCAGCCCCGGGACAGGGGGTGAAGAGACCCAGTACTTC
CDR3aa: CASSPGTGGEETQYF

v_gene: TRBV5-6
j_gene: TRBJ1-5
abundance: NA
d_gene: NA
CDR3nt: TGTGCCAGCAGCTTGGGGAGGCAGCCCCAGCATTTT
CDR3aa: CASSLGRQPQHF

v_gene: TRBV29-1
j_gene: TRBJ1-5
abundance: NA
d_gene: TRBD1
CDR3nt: TGCAGCGTCACAGGGGGAGGGGGCAACCAGCCCCAGCATTTT
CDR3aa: CSVTGGGGNQPQHF

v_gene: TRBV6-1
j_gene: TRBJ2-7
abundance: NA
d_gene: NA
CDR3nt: TGTGCCAGCAGTGGACAGCGACGGCTAAGCTACGAGCAGTACTTC
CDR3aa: CASSGQRRLSYEQYF

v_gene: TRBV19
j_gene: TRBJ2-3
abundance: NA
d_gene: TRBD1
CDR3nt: TGTGCCAGTAGTTCCGGACAGGGTCCAGATACGCAGTATTTT
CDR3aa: CASSSGQGPDTQYF

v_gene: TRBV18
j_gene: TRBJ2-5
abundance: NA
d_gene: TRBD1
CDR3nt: TGTGCCAGCTCACCACCGGACAGGGTGGTACGAGAGACCCAGTACTTC
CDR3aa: CASSPPDRVVRETQYF

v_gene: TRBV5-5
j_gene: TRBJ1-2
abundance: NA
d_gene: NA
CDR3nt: TGTGCCAGCAGGGGGCTGGGTCAAGGCTACACCTTC
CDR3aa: CASRGLGQGYTF

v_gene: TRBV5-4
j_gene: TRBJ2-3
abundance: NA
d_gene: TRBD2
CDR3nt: TGTGCCAGCAGCTTGGACCCTAGCGGGAACACAGATACGCAGTATTTT
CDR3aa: CASSLDPSGNTDTQYF

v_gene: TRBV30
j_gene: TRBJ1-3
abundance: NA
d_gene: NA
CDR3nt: TGTGCCTGGAGTGGGACATCTTTAGGGGATTTCTCTGGAAACACCATATATTTT
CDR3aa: CAWSGTSLGDFSGNTIYF

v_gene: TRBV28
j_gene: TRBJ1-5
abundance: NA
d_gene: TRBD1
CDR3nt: TGTGCCAGCGCCCCCGGACAGGGGGATCAGCCCCAGCATTTT
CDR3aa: CASAPGQGDQPQHF

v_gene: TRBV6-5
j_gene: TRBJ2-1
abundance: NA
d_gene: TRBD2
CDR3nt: TGTGCCAGCAGTTTTGGGACTAGCGGGACCTACAATGAGCAGTTCTTC
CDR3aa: CASSFGTSGTYNEQFF

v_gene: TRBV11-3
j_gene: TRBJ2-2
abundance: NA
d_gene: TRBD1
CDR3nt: TGTGCCAGCAGCCTACAGGGGGCTGAGTTTTCCGGGGAGCTGTTTTTT
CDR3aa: CASSLQGAEFSGELFF